These 32 T cell receptor beta chains came from one sample sequenced in a study of CD8+CD57+ T cells in acquired aplastic anemia. TCR beta VDJ combinations and CDR3 sequences were profiled from genomic DNA. TCRdb re-analysed the reads in MiXCR, keeping a single row per CDR3 protein. Of tens of thousands of distinct CDR3 sequences in the sample, about half were seen once. Sequenced material: sorted CD4+, CD8+, or CD8+CD57+ T cells (not recorded which) from PBMCs. All receptors derive from a human donor in good health, serving as a control.

The CDR3 sequence: CSVPGQEGTDTQYF. Here the CDR3 DNA reads TGCAGCGTCCCAGGACAGGAGGGGACAGATACGCAGTATTTT. The genes are TRBV29-1 and TRBJ2-3; maybe TRBD1 (7 bases). Trimming cost V 6 bases and J 3 bases, with 16 bases left between them. Per the germline V gene, CDR1 is SQVTM and CDR2 is ANQGSEA. This CDR3 comprises 14 residues.

V usage is TRBV19 and J usage is TRBJ1-6; no definite D call. The CDR3 extends over 14 amino acids. The V end was cut by 5 bases, the J end by 11 bases, with 16 bases between. Germline V CDR1 and CDR2: LNHDA, SQIVND (reference sequence). In DNA, the CDR3 is TGTGCCAGTAGTGAAACGGCCTTTGCGACACCCCTCCACTTT. This codes for CASSETAFATPLHF.

This clonotype was seen many times. The chain recombines TRBV29-1 with TRBJ1-2; no clear D. V was pared by 0 bases and J by 5 bases, with 1 base between. This CDR3 comprises 10 residues. Germline-derived CDR1 and CDR2 are SQVTM and ANQGSEA. CDR3 sequence reads: CSVEDYGYTF. CDR3 DNA sequence: TGCAGCGTTGAAGATTATGGCTACACCTTC.

This clonotype was picked up many times. V is TRBV29-1 and J is TRBJ2-7, with D possibly TRBD2 on 5 matching bases. Germline-derived CDR1 and CDR2 are SQVTM and ANQGSEA. CDR3 length: 11 amino acids. V lost 3 bases and J lost 7, with 10 bases in between. Here the CDR3 reads CSVEEVGEQYF. DNA of the CDR3: TGCAGCGTTGAGGAGGTGGGGGAGCAGTACTTC.

This clonotype was seen just once. This chain connects TRBV29-1 to TRBJ1-2; no reliable D call. In germline, CDR1 is SQVTM, CDR2 ANQGSEA. V gave up 4 bases and J gave up 3 bases, with 6 bases separating them. The CDR3 runs 11 residues. Here the CDR3 DNA reads TGCAGCGTTGTGTCAGACTATGGCTACACCTTC. Its translation: CSVVSDYGYTF.

This clonotype has at least ten counts. The chain couples TRBV19 to TRBJ1-1, with a tentative D call TRBD1 (5 bases). CDR1 and CDR2 (germline): LNHDA, SQIVND (reference sequence). Trimming took 5 bases from V and 1 from J, leaving 11 bases between them. The CDR3 totals 14 residues. CDR3 sequence: CASSSGTENTEAFF. DNA for the CDR3: TGTGCCAGTAGTTCCGGGACGGAGAACACTGAAGCTTTCTTT.

The V gene is TRBV19, the J gene TRBJ2-1; no clear D. V shed 9 bases and J shed 8 bases, with 20 bases lying between them. Per the germline V gene, CDR1 is LNHDA and CDR2 is SQIVND (reference sequence). This CDR3 comprises 14 residues. The CDR3 nucleotides are TGTGCCAGCAGTCCCCTTGAGGTGTACCATGAGCAGTTCTTC. Translation gives CASSPLEVYHEQFF.

This clonotype has just a few counts. This chain uses TRBV15 with TRBJ1-1; no clear D. The CDR3 contains 14 residues. Germline V gives CDR1 LNHNV, CDR2 YYDKDF (reference sequence). The V and J ends lost 0 bases and 0 bases respectively, with 5 bases between them. The CDR3 sequence is CATSREPVNTEAFF. In DNA, the CDR3 is TGTGCCACCAGCAGAGAACCTGTGAACACTGAAGCTTTCTTT.

This clonotype was recorded at least ten times. The junction and the germline gene differ at one end; a read error may be behind it. The V and J genes are TRBV12-3 or TRBV12-4 and TRBJ2-7; D not resolved. CDR3 size: 12 residues. This chain's CDR3 is CASSLDRVKVHF. CDR3 bases: TGTGCCAGCAGTTTAGATCGGGTTAAGGTACACTTC.

This chain links TRBV7-2 with TRBJ2-7, with D possibly matching TRBD2 (5 bases). In germline, CDR1 is SGHTA, CDR2 FQGNSA. CDR3 length: 13 residues. V shed 6 bases and J shed 2 bases, with 11 bases lying between them. CDR3 coding DNA: TGTGCCAGCAGTGCGGCCGGGACCTACGAGCAGTACTTC. Translated, it gives CASSAAGTYEQYF.

The V call is TRBV24-1, the J call TRBJ1-2; TRBD1 matches at 9 bases. Trimming at V came to 3 bases and at J to 7 bases, leaving 5 bases not matched to a gene. The CDR3 spans 14 residues. Looked up from germline, CDR1 is KGHDR and CDR2 is SFDVKD. DNA of the CDR3: TGTGCCACCAGTGATACGGGACAGGGAAGTGGCTACACCTTC. It is translated as CATSDTGQGSGYTF.

The genes are TRBV25-1 and TRBJ2-1; 7 bases match TRBD1. Germline lookup yields CDR1 MGHDK and CDR2 SYGVNS. CDR3 length: 15 amino acids. Trimming removed 4 bases from V and 0 bases from J; junction bases left unmatched: 3. Here the CDR3 reads CASSVSGGSYNEQFF. DNA for the CDR3: TGTGCCAGCAGTGTCTCAGGGGGCTCCTACAATGAGCAGTTCTTC. Combining the CDR3 with reference TRBV25-1 and TRBJ2-1 gives the whole variable domain EADIYQTPRYLVIGTGKKITLECSQTMGHDKMYWYQQDPGMELHLIHYSYGVNSTEKGDLSSESTVSRIRTEHFPLTLESARPSHTSQYLCASSVSGGSYNEQFFGPGTRLTVL.

Worth noting for this clonotype: The missing conserved phenylalanine or tryptophan at the end of this CDR3 makes a read error likely. This chain links TRBV27 with TRBJ2-5; the D call may be TRBD1 or TRBD2 (5 bases each). Germline V gene lookup returns CDR1 MNHEY and CDR2 SMNVEV (reference sequence). V lost 5 bases to trimming and J lost 5 bases, with 18 bases between them. The CDR3 loop spans 15 amino acids. The CDR3, as DNA: TGTGCCAGCAGTGCGACGGGGCTGACACGGGAGACCCAGTACCTC. Residues: CASSATGLTRETQYL.

This clonotype was recorded a few times. The chain combines TRBV20-1 with TRBJ2-2; either TRBD1 or TRBD2 may supply D (6 bases each). Trimming took 0 bases from V and 5 from J, leaving 13 bases between them. CDR3 length equals 15 residues. Germline lookup yields CDR1 DFQATT and CDR2 SNEGSKA (reference sequence). The CDR3 nucleotides are TGCAGTGCTAGAGAACCGGGGGCGCCAACCGGGGAGCTGTTTTTT. This gives the protein CSAREPGAPTGELFF.

This clonotype has a handful of counts. The chain uses TRBV2 and TRBJ2-3, with TRBD2 identical over 12 bases. The CDR3 is made up of 16 amino acids. CDR1 and CDR2 (germline): SNHLY, FYNNEI. Germline trimming cut 3 bases from V and 3 bases from J; bases unmatched to any gene: 4. CDR3 in DNA: TGTGCCAGCAGTGATCCTAGCGGGAGGGGGACAGATACGCAGTATTTT. This gives the protein CASSDPSGRGTDTQYF. Full variable domain (remainder filled in from reference TRBV2 and TRBJ2-3): EPEVTQTPSHQVTQMGQEVILRCVPISNHLYFYWYRQILGQKVEFLVSFYNNEISEKSEIFDDQFSVERPDGSNFTLKIRSTKLEDSAMYFCASSDPSGRGTDTQYFGPGTRLTVL.

As concerns this clonotype: A read error may explain this, as a much larger clone is one base away. CDR3 amino acids: CASSPPLAPFSYEQYF. CDR3 DNA: TGTGCCAGCAGTCCCCCGTTAGCGCCGTTCTCCTACGAGCAGTACTTC. The chain links TRBV6-1 to TRBJ2-7, with a tentative D call TRBD2 (5 bases). This CDR3 spans 16 amino acids. V lost 5 bases, J lost 0 bases, and 17 bases lay in between. Germline V gives CDR1 MNHNS, CDR2 SASEGT.

In this sample, this clonotype turned up a few times. V usage is TRBV7-9 and J usage is TRBJ2-2; D gene unclear. The CDR3 totals 14 residues. The germline V gene has CDR1 SEHNR and CDR2 FQNEAQ (reference sequence). The V end lost 0 bases, the J end lost 0 bases, and 2 bases lay between the germline ends. Written as DNA, the CDR3 is TGTGCCAGCAGCTTAGCCACGAACACCGGGGAGCTGTTTTTT. Protein: CASSLATNTGELFF.

This clonotype appeared a few times. V is TRBV25-1 and J is TRBJ2-7; 7 bases align to TRBD1. Germline values: CDR1 MGHDK, CDR2 SYGVNS. There are 14 residues in the CDR3. V shed 4 bases and J 2 bases; nucleotides not matched to a gene: 5. The CDR3 nucleotides are TGTGCCAGCAGTGTAAACAGGGGCCCCTACGAGCAGTACTTC. The encoded protein is CASSVNRGPYEQYF.

This clonotype turned up a few times. The chain carries TRBV30 and TRBJ2-1; possible D gene TRBD2, 5 bases. V lost 5 bases and J lost 6, with 11 bases in between. This CDR3 comprises 12 residues. CDR1 GTSNPN and CDR2 SVGIG come from the germline V gene (reference sequence). DNA of the CDR3: TGTGCCTGGGACGATACTAGCAATGAGCAGTTCTTC. Translating it yields CAWDDTSNEQFF.

A word on this clonotype: A much larger clonotype is one base distant, so this may be a read error. The chain links TRBV24-1 to TRBJ1-2; D possibly corresponds to TRBD1 (5 bases). Germline V CDR1 and CDR2: KGHDR, SFDVKD. V lost 6 bases, J lost 5 bases, and 15 bases lay in between. The CDR3 length is 14 residues. The CDR3 nucleotides are TGTGCCACCAGTTTTAGGGGTAGCGGGTATGGCTACACCTTC. The encoded protein is CATSFRGSGYGYTF.

This clonotype was counted at least ten times. The rearrangement links TRBV19 to TRBJ2-5; no firm D call. V was shortened by 0 bases and J by 5 bases, with 7 bases between the two germline ends. The CDR3 has 13 residues. Germline V gives CDR1 LNHDA, CDR2 SQIVND (reference sequence). The CDR3, as DNA: TGTGCCAGTAGTATAGATCTATCGGAGACCCAGTACTTC. This codes for CASSIDLSETQYF.

This clonotype was counted a few times. The rearrangement links TRBV6-1 to TRBJ1-2; 7 bases match TRBD1. The CDR3 covers 15 residues. Germline V gene lookup returns CDR1 MNHNS and CDR2 SASEGT. J gave up 4 bases and V 5 bases, and 10 bases lay outside the gene matches. The CDR3 nucleotides are TGTGCCAGCAGTCAGGGTAGGGGGCCCCGCTATGGCTACACCTTC. Translated: CASSQGRGPRYGYTF.

This clonotype was seen many times. The chain recombines TRBV10-2 with TRBJ2-1; D not resolved. V lost 0 bases to trimming and J lost 5 bases, with 8 bases between them. The CDR3 length is 14 residues. Germline assignment: CDR1 WSHSY and CDR2 SAAADI. In DNA form, the CDR3 reads TGCGCCAGCAGTGAGTCACTGGCAAACAATGAGCAGTTCTTC. It specifies CASSESLANNEQFF.

This clonotype has a count of ten or more. The rearrangement joins TRBV24-1 to TRBJ2-1, with D perhaps matching TRBD1 (6 bases). Germline lookup yields CDR1 KGHDR and CDR2 SFDVKD. The V gene lost 5 bases and the J gene lost 9 bases, with 16 bases spanning the gap. The length of the CDR3 is 14 residues. CDR3 region: CATSGIQGWGEQFF. The CDR3 DNA reads TGTGCCACCAGTGGAATACAGGGCTGGGGTGAGCAGTTCTTC.

This clonotype came up many times. V usage is TRBV19 and J usage is TRBJ2-3; 8 nucleotides align to TRBD2. CDR3 length: 14 residues. V shed 4 bases and J 4 bases; nucleotides not matched to a gene: 4. Germline CDR1 is LNHDA and CDR2 is SQIVND (reference sequence). The CDR3 is CASSRTSSPDTQYF. DNA of the CDR3: TGTGCCAGTAGTAGGACTAGCTCTCCAGATACGCAGTATTTT.

This clonotype was detected many times. The chain has TRBV4-2 and TRBJ2-7, with D possibly TRBD1 on 5 matching bases. This CDR3 is built from 14 residues. The germline V and J ends were trimmed by 3 bases and 2 bases, with 11 bases remaining between them. Germline CDR1 and CDR2: LGHNA and YNFKEQ. As DNA, the CDR3 is TGTGCCAGCAGCCACGTCGACAGTGCCTACGAGCAGTACTTC. The encoded protein is CASSHVDSAYEQYF.

This chain links TRBV29-1 with TRBJ2-3; 10 positions match TRBD2. J lost 6 bases, V lost 8 bases, and 11 bases had no gene match. Germline CDR1 SQVTM, CDR2 ANQGSEA. CDR3 length: 14 residues. The CDR3 DNA follows: TGCAGCAGTGCCCTAGCGGGAGCGGGTGATACGCAGTATTTT. Translation: CSSALAGAGDTQYF.

The CDR3 nucleotides read TGCAGCGTTGACAGGGGGTTTGGCGAGCAGTACTTC. Protein product: CSVDRGFGEQYF. The rearrangement links TRBV29-1 to TRBJ2-7; 7 nucleotides align to TRBD1. This CDR3 region has 12 residues. Germline V gives CDR1 SQVTM, CDR2 ANQGSEA. Trimming removed 3 bases from V and 6 bases from J; junction bases left unmatched: 5.

The rearrangement links TRBV19 to TRBJ2-7, with TRBD2 matching 11 bases. Losses at the gene ends were 9 bases for V and 4 bases for J; bases not matched to a gene: 8. This CDR3 comprises 14 residues. Germline V gene sequence: CDR1 LNHDA, CDR2 SQIVND (reference sequence). The CDR3 loop is CASSLAGGRYEQYF. In DNA, the CDR3 is TGTGCCAGCAGCCTAGCGGGGGGTCGTTACGAGCAGTACTTC.

This rearrangement joins TRBV20-1 to TRBJ1-2; 7 bases line up with TRBD1. CDR3 length equals 16 residues. V lost 1 base and J lost 3; bases outside the gene matches: 11. Per germline, CDR1 DFQATT and CDR2 SNEGSKA (reference sequence). DNA of the CDR3: TGCAGTGCTAGAGCCGACGGGGCAGGGGGGTACTATGGCTACACCTTC. It codes for CSARADGAGGYYGYTF.

This clonotype has a handful of counts. V usage is TRBV10-3 and J usage is TRBJ1-5, with 7 bases lining up with TRBD1. Per the germline V gene, CDR1 is ENHRY and CDR2 is SYGVKD. The ends lost 10 bases at V and 5 bases at J; junction bases unmatched: 11. The CDR3 sequence is 14 residues long. CDR3 nucleotide sequence: TGTGCCAGCAACAACAGGGGTGTGGATCAGCCCCAGCATTTT. Translating it yields CASNNRGVDQPQHF.

Only a few counts were recorded for this clonotype. Given a much more abundant clone one base away, this may be a read error. This rearrangement joins TRBV24-1 to TRBJ2-2, with D unresolved. Looked up from germline, CDR1 is KGHDR and CDR2 is SFDVKD. The CDR3 sequence is 13 residues long. V was cut by 4 bases and J by 6 bases, with 8 bases left in between. This CDR3 is CATSEMGPGELFF. The CDR3 DNA sequence: TGTGCCACCAGTGAGATGGGCCCCGGGGAGCTGTTTTTT.